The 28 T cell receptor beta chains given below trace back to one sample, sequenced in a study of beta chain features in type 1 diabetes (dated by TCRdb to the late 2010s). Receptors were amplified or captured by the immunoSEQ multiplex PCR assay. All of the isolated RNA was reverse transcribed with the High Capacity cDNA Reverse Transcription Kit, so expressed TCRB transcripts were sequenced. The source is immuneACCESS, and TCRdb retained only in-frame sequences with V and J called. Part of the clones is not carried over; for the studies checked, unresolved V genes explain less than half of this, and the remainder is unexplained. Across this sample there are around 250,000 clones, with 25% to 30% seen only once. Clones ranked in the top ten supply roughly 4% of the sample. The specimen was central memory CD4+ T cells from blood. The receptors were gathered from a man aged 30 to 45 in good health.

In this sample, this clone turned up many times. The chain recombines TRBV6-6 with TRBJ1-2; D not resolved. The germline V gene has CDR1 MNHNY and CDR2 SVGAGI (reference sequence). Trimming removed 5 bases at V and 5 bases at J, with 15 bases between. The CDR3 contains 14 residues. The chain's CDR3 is CASSLEQTIYGYTF. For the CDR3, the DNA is TGTGCCAGCAGTCTGGAACAGACAATTTATGGCTACACCTTC.

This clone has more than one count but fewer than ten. The DNA of the CDR3 is TGTGCCTGGGCCGGGACAAATTCACCCCTCCACTTT. This codes for CAWAGTNSPLHF. The chain has TRBV30 and TRBJ1-6, with D perhaps matching TRBD1 (6 bases). The V gene lost 5 bases and the J gene lost 7 bases, with 9 bases spanning the gap. The CDR3 extends over 12 amino acids. Germline CDR1 and CDR2: GTSNPN and SVGIG (reference sequence).

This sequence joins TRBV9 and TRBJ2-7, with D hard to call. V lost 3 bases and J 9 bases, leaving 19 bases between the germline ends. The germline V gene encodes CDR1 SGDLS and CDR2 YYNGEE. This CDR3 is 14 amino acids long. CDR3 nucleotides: TGTGCCAGCAGCGCCGGACGAGGATATGGTGGGCAGTACTTC. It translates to CASSAGRGYGGQYF.

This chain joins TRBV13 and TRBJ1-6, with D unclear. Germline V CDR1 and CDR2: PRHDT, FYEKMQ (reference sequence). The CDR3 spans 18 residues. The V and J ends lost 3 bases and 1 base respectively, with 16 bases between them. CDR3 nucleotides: TGTGCCAGCAGCTTTTCGGGGTCGAGTAGTTCCTATAATTCACCCCTCCACTTT. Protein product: CASSFSGSSSSYNSPLHF.

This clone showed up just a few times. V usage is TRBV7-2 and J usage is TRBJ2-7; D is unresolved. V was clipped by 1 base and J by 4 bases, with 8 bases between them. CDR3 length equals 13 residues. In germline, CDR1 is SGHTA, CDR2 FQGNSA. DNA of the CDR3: TGTGCCAGCAGCTTAGGGTCTCCATACGAGCAGTACTTC. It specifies CASSLGSPYEQYF.

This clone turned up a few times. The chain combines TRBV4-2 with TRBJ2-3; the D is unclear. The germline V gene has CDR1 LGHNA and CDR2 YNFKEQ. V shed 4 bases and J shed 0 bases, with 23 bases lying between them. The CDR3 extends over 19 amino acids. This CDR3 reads CASSLTAAKGPRSTDTQYF. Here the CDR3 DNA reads TGTGCCAGCAGCCTAACAGCTGCCAAGGGCCCGCGGAGCACAGATACGCAGTATTTT.

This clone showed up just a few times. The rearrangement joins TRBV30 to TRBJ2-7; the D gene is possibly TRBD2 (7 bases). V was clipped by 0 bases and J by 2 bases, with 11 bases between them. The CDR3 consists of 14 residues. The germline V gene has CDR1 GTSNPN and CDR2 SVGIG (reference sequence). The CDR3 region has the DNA TGTGCCTGGAGTGTACGCGGGGGCACCTACGAGCAGTACTTC. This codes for CAWSVRGGTYEQYF.

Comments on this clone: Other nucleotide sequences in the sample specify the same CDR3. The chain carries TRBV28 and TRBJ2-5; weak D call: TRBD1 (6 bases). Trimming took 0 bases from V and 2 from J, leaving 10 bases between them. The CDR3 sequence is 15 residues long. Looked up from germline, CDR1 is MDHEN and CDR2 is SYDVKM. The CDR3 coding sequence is TGTGCCAGCAGTTTATGGGGCAGGGGTCAAGAGACCCAGTACTTC. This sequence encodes CASSLWGRGQETQYF.

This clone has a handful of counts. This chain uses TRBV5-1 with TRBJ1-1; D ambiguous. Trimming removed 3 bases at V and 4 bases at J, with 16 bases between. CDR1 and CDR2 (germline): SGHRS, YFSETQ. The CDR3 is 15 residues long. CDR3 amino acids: CASSSRDIWGTEAFF. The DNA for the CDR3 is TGCGCCAGCAGCTCGAGGGATATATGGGGCACTGAAGCTTTCTTT.

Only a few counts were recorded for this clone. The CDR3 sequence is CASSQRGNEQFF. The CDR3, as DNA: TGTGCCAGCAGTCAGCGGGGCAATGAGCAGTTCTTC. This chain joins TRBV14 and TRBJ2-1, with 7 nucleotides matching TRBD2. Germline trimming cut 6 bases from V and 6 bases from J; bases unmatched to any gene: 2. The CDR3 contains 12 residues. The germline V gene encodes CDR1 SGHDN and CDR2 FVKESK.

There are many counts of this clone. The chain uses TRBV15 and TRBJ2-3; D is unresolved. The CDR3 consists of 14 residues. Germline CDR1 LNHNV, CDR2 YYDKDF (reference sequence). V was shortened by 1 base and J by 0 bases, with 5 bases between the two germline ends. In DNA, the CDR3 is TGTGCCACCAGCAGAGCAATTAGCACAGATACGCAGTATTTT. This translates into CATSRAISTDTQYF.

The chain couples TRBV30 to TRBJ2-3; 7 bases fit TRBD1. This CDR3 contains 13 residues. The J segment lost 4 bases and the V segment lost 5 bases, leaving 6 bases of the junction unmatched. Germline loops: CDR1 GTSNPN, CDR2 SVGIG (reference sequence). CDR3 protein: CAWGIQGADTQYF. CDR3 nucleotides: TGTGCCTGGGGGATCCAGGGGGCAGATACGCAGTATTTT.

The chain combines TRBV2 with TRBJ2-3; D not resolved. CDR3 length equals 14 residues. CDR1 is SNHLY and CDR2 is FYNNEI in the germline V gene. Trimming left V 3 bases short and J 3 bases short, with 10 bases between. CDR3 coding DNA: TGTGCCAGCAGTGACAGTCAAATAACAGATACGCAGTATTTT. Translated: CASSDSQITDTQYF.

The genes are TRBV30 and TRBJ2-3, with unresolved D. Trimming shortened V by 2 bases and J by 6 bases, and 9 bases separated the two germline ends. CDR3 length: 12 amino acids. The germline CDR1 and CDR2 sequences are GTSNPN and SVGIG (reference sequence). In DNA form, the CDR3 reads TGTGCCTGGAGTCTCACTTTGGATACGCAGTATTTT. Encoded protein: CAWSLTLDTQYF. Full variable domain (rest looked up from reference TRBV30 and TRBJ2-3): SQTIHQWPATLVQPVGSPLSLECTVEGTSNPNLYWYRQAAGRGLQLLFYSVGIGQISSEVPQNLSASRPQDRQFILSSKKLLLSDSGFYLCAWSLTLDTQYFGPGTRLTVL.

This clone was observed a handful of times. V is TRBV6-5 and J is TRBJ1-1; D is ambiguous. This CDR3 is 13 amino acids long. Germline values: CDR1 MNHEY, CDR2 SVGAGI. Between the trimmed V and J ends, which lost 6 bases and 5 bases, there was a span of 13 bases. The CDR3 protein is CASSLPGRTEAFF. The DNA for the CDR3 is TGTGCCAGCAGCCTACCTGGCAGGACTGAAGCTTTCTTT.

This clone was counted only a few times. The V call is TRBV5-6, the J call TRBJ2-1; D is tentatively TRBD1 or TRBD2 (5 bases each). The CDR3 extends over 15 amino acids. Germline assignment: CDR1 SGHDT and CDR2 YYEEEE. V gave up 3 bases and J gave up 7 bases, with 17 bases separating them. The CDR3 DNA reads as TGTGCCAGCAGCTCTCGGGCATTCGAGGGGAATGAGCAGTTCTTC. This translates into CASSSRAFEGNEQFF.

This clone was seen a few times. CDR3 region: CAWSVRQGGQPQHF. For the CDR3, the DNA is TGTGCCTGGAGTGTACGACAGGGAGGTCAGCCCCAGCATTTT. V and J are TRBV30 and TRBJ1-5, with 7 bases aligning to TRBD1. The V gene end was trimmed by 0 bases and the J gene end by 6 bases; junction bases not matched to a gene: 5. There are 14 residues in the CDR3. Per germline, CDR1 GTSNPN and CDR2 SVGIG (reference sequence).

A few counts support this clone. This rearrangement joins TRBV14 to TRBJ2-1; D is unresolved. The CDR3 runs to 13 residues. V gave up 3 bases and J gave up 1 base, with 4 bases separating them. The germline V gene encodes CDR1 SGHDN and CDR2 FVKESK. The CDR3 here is CASSHGSYNEQFF. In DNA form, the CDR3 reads TGTGCCAGCAGCCATGGGTCCTACAATGAGCAGTTCTTC.

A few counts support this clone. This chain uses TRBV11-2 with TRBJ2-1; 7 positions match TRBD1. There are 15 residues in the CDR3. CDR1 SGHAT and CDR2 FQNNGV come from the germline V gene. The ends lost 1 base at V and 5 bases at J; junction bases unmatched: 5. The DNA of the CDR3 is TGTGCCAGCAGCTTAGGACAGGGTCGTGACAATGAGCAGTTCTTC. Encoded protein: CASSLGQGRDNEQFF.

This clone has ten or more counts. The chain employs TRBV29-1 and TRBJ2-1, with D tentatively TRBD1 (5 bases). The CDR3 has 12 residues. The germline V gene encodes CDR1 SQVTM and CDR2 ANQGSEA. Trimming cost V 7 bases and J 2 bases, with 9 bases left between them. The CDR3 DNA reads TGCAGCGCCAGGGTGCCCTACAATGAGCAGTTCTTC. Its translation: CSARVPYNEQFF.

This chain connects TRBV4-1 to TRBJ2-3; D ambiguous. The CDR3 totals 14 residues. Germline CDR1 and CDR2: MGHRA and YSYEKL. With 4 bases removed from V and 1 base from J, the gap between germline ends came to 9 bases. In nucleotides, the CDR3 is TGCGCCAGCAGCCCCATAGGACGCACAGATACGCAGTATTTT. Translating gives CASSPIGRTDTQYF.

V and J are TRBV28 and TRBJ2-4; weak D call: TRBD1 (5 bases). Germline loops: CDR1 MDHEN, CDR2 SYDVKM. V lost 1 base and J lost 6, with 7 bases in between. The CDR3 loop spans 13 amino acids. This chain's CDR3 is CASSLSQGNIQYF. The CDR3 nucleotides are TGTGCCAGCAGTTTATCGCAGGGAAACATTCAGTACTTC. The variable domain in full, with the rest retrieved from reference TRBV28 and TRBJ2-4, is DVKVTQSSRYLVKRTGEKVFLECVQDMDHENMFWYRQDPGLGLRLIYFSYDVKMKEKGDIPEGYSVSREKKERFSLILESASTNQTSMYLCASSLSQGNIQYFGAGTRLSVL.

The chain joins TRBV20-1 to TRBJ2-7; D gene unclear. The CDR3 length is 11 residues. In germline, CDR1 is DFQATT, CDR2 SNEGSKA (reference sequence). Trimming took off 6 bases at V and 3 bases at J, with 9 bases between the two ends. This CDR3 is CSANRNYEQYF. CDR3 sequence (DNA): TGCAGTGCGAATCGGAACTACGAGCAGTACTTC.

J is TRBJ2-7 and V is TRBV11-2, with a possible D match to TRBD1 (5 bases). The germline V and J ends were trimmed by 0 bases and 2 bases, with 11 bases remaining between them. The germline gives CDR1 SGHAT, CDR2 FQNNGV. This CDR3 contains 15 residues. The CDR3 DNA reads TGTGCCAGCAGCTTAGAATTGGACACCCCCTACGAGCAGTACTTC. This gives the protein CASSLELDTPYEQYF.

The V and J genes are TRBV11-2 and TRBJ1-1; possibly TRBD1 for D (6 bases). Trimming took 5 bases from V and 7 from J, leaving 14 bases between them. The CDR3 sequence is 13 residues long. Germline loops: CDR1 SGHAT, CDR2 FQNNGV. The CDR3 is CASSRDRRSEAFF. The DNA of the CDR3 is TGTGCCAGCAGCCGTGACAGGAGGAGTGAAGCTTTCTTT.

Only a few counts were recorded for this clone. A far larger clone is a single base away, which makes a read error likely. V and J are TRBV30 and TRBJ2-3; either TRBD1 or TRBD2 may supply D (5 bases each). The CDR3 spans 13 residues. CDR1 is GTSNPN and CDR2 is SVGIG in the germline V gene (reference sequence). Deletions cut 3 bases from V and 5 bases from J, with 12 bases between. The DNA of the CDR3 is TGTGCCTGGAGGGGGGTCTCGAGAGATACGCAGTATTTT. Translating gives CAWRGVSRDTQYF.

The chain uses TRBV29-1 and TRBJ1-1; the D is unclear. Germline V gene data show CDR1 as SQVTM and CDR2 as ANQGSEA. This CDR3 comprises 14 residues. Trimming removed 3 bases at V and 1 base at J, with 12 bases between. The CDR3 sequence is CSVDRSGQNTEAFF. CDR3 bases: TGCAGCGTTGATCGGTCAGGTCAGAACACTGAAGCTTTCTTT.

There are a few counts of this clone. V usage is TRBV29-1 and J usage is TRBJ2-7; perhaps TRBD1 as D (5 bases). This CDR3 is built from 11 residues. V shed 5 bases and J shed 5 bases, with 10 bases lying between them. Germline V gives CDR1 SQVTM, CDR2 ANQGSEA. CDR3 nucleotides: TGCAGCGTTCAGGGATCCAACGAGCAGTACTTC. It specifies CSVQGSNEQYF.